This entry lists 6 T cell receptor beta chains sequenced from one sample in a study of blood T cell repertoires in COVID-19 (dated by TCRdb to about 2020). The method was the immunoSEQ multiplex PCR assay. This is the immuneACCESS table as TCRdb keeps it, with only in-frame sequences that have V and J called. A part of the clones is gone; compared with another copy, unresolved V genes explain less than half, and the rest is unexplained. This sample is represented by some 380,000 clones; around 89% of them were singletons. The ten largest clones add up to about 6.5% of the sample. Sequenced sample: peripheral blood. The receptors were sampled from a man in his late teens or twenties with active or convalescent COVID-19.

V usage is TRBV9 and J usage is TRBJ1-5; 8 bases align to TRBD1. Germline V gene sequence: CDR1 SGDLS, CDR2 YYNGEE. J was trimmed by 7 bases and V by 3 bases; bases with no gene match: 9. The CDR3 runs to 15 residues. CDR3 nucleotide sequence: TGTGCCAGCAGCGGGCCTTCGACAGGGGTCCAGCCCCAGCATTTT. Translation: CASSGPSTGVQPQHF.

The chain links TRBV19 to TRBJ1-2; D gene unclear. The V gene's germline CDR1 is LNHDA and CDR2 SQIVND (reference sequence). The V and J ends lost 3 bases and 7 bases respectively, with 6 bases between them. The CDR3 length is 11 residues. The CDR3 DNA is TGTGCCAGTAGTATGCGAGCTGGCTACACCTTC. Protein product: CASSMRAGYTF.

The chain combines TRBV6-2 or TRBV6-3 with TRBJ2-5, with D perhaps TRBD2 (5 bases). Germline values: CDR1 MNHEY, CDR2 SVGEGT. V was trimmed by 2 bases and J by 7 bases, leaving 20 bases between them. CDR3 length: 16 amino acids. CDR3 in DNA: TGTGCCAGCAGTTACACCCAGACGGGAAGCACGGGGACCCAGTACTTC. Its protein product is CASSYTQTGSTGTQYF.

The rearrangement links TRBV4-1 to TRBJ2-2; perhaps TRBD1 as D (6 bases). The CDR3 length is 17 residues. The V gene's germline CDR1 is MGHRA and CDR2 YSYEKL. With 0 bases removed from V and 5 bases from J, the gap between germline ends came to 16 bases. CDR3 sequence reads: CASSQENVGAGTGELFF. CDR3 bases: TGCGCCAGCAGCCAAGAAAACGTGGGGGCAGGGACCGGGGAGCTGTTTTTT.

The CDR3 spells CSASSQAYEQYF. The CDR3 DNA sequence: TGCAGTGCTAGTTCCCAGGCCTACGAGCAGTACTTC. The chain combines TRBV20-1 with TRBJ2-7; D is unclear. The germline V and J ends were trimmed by 3 bases and 2 bases, with 8 bases remaining between them. This CDR3 region has 12 residues. Germline V gene sequence: CDR1 DFQATT, CDR2 SNEGSKA (reference sequence).

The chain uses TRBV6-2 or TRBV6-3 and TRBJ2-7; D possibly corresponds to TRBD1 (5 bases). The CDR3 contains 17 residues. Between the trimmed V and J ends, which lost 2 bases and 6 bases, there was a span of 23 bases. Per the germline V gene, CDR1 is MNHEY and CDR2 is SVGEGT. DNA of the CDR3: TGTGCCAGCAGTTACACCTCATTAAGGGCAGGGTTGGCCGAGCAGTACTTC. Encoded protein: CASSYTSLRAGLAEQYF.